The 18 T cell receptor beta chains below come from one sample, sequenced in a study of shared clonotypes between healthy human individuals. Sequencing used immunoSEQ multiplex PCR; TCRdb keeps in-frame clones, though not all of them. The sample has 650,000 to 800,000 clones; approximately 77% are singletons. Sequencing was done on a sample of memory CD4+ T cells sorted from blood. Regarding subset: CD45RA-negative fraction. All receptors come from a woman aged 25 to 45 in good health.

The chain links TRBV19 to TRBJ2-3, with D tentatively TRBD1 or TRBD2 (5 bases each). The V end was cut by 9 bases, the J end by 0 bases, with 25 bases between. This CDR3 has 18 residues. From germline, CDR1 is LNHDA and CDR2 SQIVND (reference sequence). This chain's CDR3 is CASGLRSLRAGSTDTQYF. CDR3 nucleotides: TGTGCCAGCGGCCTTAGGTCCCTGAGGGCAGGGAGCACAGATACGCAGTATTTT.

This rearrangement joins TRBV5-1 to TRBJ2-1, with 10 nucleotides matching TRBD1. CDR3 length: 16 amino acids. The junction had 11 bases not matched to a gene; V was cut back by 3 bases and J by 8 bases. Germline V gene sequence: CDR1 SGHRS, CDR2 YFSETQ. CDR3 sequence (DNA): TGCGCCAGCAGCTCGGGCACGGGACAGGGGTTCTATGAGCAGTTCTTC. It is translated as CASSSGTGQGFYEQFF.

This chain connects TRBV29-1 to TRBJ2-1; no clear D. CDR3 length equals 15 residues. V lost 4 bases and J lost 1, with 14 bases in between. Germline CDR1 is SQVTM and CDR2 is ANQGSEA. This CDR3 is CSVGRTFGSYNEQFF. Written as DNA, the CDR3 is TGCAGCGTTGGACGGACGTTCGGGTCCTACAATGAGCAGTTCTTC.

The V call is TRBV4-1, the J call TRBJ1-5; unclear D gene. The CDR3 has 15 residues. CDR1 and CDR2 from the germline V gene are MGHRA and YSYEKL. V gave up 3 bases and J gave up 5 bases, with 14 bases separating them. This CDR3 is CASSQPTGLHQPQHF. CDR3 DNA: TGCGCCAGCAGCCAGCCGACGGGGTTACATCAGCCCCAGCATTTT.

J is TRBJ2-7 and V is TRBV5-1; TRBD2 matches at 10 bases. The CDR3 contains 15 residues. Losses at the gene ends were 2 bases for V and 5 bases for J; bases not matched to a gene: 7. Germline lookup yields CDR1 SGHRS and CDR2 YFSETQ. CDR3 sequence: CASSFIAGGAHEQYF. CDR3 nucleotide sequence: TGCGCCAGCAGCTTTATAGCGGGAGGAGCTCACGAGCAGTACTTC.

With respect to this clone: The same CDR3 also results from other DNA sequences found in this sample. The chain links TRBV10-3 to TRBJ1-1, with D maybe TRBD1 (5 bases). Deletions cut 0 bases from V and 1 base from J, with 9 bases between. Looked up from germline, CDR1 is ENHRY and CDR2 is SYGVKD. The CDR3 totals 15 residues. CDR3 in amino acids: CAISESGGTNTEAFF. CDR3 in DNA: TGTGCCATCAGTGAGTCGGGGGGTACGAACACTGAAGCTTTCTTT.

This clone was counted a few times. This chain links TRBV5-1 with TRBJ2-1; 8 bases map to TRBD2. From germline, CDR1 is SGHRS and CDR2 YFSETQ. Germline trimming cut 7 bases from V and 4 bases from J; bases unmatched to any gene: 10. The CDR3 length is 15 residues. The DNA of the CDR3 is TGCGCCAGCCACCTTTCCAGCGGGGGTTACAATGAGCAGTTCTTC. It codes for CASHLSSGGYNEQFF.

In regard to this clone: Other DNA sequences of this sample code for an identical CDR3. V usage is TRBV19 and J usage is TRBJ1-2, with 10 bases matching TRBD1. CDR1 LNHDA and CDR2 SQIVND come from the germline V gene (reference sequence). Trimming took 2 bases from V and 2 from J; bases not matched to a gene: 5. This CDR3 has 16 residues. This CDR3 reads CASSILGTGVNYGYTF. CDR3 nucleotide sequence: TGTGCCAGTAGTATACTTGGGACAGGGGTGAACTATGGCTACACCTTC.

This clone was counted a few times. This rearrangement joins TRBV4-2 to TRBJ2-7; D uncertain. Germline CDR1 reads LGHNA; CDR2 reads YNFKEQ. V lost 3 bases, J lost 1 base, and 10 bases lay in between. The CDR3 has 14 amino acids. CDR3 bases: TGTGCCAGCAGCCACGGAGCTAGTTCCTACGAGCAGTACTTC. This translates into CASSHGASSYEQYF.

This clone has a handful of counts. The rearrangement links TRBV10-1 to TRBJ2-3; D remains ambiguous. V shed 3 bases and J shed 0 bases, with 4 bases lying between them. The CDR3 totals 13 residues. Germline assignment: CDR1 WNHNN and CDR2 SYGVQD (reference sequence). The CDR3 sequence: CASSDRSTDTQYF. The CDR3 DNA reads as TGCGCCAGCAGTGACAGAAGCACAGATACGCAGTATTTT.

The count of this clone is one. In nucleotides, the CDR3 is TGTGCCAGCAGTTCAGGACAGGACGGTCAGCCCCAGCATTTT. Amino acids: CASSSGQDGQPQHF. The chain recombines TRBV6-1 with TRBJ1-5; 7 bases fit TRBD1. V lost 5 bases and J lost 6; bases outside the gene matches: 7. This CDR3 region has 14 residues. In germline, CDR1 is MNHNS, CDR2 SASEGT.

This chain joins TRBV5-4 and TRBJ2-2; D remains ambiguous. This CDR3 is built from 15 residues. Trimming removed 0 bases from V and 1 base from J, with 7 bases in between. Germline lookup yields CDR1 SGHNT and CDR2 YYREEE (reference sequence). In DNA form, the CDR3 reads TGTGCCAGCAGCTTGGACTTTGGGAACACCGGGGAGCTGTTTTTT. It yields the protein CASSLDFGNTGELFF.

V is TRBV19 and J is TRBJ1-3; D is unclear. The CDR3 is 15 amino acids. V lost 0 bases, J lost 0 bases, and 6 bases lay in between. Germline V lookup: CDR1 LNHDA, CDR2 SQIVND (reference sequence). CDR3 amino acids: CASSIDGTSGNTIYF. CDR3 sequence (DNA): TGTGCCAGTAGTATAGATGGCACCTCTGGAAACACCATATATTTT.

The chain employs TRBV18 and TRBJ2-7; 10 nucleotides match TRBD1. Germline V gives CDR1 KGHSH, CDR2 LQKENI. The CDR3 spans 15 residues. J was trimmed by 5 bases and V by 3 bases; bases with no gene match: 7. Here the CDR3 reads CASSPRDRGYDEQYF. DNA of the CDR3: TGTGCCAGCTCACCCCGGGACAGGGGTTATGACGAGCAGTACTTC.

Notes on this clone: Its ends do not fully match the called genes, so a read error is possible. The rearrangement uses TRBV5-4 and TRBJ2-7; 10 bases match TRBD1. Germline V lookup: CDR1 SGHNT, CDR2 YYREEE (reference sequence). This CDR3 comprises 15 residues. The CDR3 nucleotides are TGTGCCAGCAGGTTGGGACAGGGGCGCATCCACGAGCAGTACTTC. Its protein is CASRLGQGRIHEQYF.

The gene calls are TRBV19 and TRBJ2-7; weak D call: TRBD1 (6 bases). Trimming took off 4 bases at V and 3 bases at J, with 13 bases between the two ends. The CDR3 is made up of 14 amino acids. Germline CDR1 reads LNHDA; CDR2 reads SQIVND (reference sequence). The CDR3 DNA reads TGTGCCAGTAGTACCAGGGGTTATGGCTACGAGCAGTACTTC. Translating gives CASSTRGYGYEQYF.

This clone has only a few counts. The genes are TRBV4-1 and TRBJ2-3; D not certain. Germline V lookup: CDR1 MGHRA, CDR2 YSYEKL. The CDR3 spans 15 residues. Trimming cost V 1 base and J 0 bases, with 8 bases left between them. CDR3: CASSQVAASTDTQYF. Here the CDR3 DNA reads TGCGCCAGCAGCCAAGTTGCGGCTAGCACAGATACGCAGTATTTT.

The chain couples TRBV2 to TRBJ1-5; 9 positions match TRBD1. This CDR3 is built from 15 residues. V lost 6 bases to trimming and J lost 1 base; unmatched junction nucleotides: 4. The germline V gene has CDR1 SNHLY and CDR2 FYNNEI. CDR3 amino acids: CASRQGARSNQPQHF. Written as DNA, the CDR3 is TGTGCCAGCAGACAGGGGGCCCGAAGCAATCAGCCCCAGCATTTT.